The 14 T cell receptor beta chains presented below share a single source sample, sequenced in a study of CD8+CD57+ T cells in acquired aplastic anemia. Profiling that covered TCR beta VDJ and CDR3 relied on genomic DNA as its template. TCRdb reprocessed the reads via MiXCR and lists one record per CDR3 protein. This sample has roughly 150,000 distinct CDR3 sequences, with just under 45% found just once. Sequencing was carried out using sorted CD4+, CD8+, or CD8+CD57+ T cells (not recorded which) from PBMCs. The source is a human donor in good health.

CDR3 bases: TGTGCCAGCAGCTTAGTTGTAGGAGGGTTTACTAACTATGGCTACACCTTC. Translated, it gives CASSLVVGGFTNYGYTF. The genes are TRBV11-1 and TRBJ1-2; D is undetermined. Germline V gene sequence: CDR1 SGHAT, CDR2 FQDESV (reference sequence). V was cut by 1 base and J by 0 bases, with 15 bases left in between. The CDR3 has 17 residues.

This clonotype occurred many times. The rearrangement links TRBV7-8 to TRBJ1-5, with 7 positions matching TRBD1. V lost 5 bases, J lost 7 bases, and 8 bases stayed unmatched. This CDR3 spans 14 amino acids. CDR1 is SGHVS, CDR2 FQNEAQ, per germline. CDR3 residues: CASSRSTGTQPQHF. The DNA of the CDR3 is TGTGCCAGCAGCCGATCGACAGGGACGCAGCCCCAGCATTTT. The variable domain in full, with the rest retrieved from reference TRBV7-8 and TRBJ1-5, is GAGVSQSPRYKVAKRGQDVALRCDPISGHVSLFWYQQALGQGPEFLTYFQNEAQLDKSGLPSDRFFAERPEGSVSTLKIQRTQQEDSAVYLCASSRSTGTQPQHFGDGTRLSIL.

The chain uses TRBV11-1 and TRBJ2-7; 10 bases are a match to TRBD2. Germline V lookup: CDR1 SGHAT, CDR2 FQDESV (reference sequence). There are 16 residues in the CDR3. The V gene end was trimmed by 1 base and the J gene end by 6 bases; junction bases not matched to a gene: 9. CDR3 nucleotides: TGTGCCAGCAGCTTAGGGCTAGCGGGAGCCTGGGGCGAGCAGTACTTC. Translating gives CASSLGLAGAWGEQYF.

J is TRBJ2-3 and V is TRBV7-3; 13 bases map to TRBD2. V gave up 5 bases and J gave up 6 bases; unmatched junction bases: 8. The CDR3 loop spans 16 amino acids. Germline V gene data show CDR1 as SGHTA and CDR2 as FQGTGA. The CDR3 nucleotides read TGTGCCAGCAGCCCACAGACTAGCGGGGGGTTGGATACGCAGTATTTT. Its protein product is CASSPQTSGGLDTQYF.

This clonotype was seen only a few times. The CDR3 sequence: CASSQPQGGTEAFF. CDR3 in DNA: TGTGCCAGCAGCCAGCCACAGGGTGGGACTGAAGCTTTCTTT. The V call is TRBV3-1, the J call TRBJ1-1, with a possible D match to TRBD1 (6 bases). The CDR3 contains 14 residues. Trimming took 3 bases from V and 5 from J, leaving 13 bases between them. Per the germline V gene, CDR1 is LGHDT and CDR2 is YNNKEL (reference sequence).

A word on this clonotype: The junction differs from germline at one of its ends, possibly a read error. The CDR3 sequence: CSAREATEAFF. The CDR3 region has the DNA TGCAGTGCTAGAGAGGCCACTGAGGCTTTCTTT. The chain joins TRBV20-1 to TRBJ1-1, with D uncertain. CDR1 and CDR2 (germline): DFQATT, SNEGSKA (reference sequence). This CDR3 is built from 11 residues.

CDR3 loop: CASSDMILEQFF. CDR3 nucleotide sequence: TGTGCCAGCAGTGACATGATACTTGAGCAGTTCTTC. This chain connects TRBV6-1 to TRBJ2-1, with unresolved D. CDR3 size: 12 residues. V lost 3 bases, J lost 9 bases, and 9 bases lay in between. Germline values: CDR1 MNHNS, CDR2 SASEGT.

The chain is built from TRBV2 and TRBJ2-1, with a weak D call TRBD1 (5 bases). Germline V gene data show CDR1 as SNHLY and CDR2 as FYNNEI. This CDR3 contains 13 residues. V lost 8 bases and J lost 5, with 13 bases in between. CDR3 bases: TGTGCCAGCTCACGAATAGGGGACAATGAGCAGTTCTTC. It is translated as CASSRIGDNEQFF.

This clonotype was picked up many times. CDR3 DNA sequence: TGTGCCAGCAGCTTAACTCAGGCAGGTAGAGAGACCCAGTACTTC. Translation: CASSLTQAGRETQYF. The chain links TRBV7-3 to TRBJ2-5; D is uncertain. V was cut by 0 bases and J by 4 bases, with 12 bases left in between. CDR1 and CDR2 from the germline V gene are SGHTA and FQGTGA. The CDR3 consists of 15 residues.

This sequence joins TRBV7-8 and TRBJ2-5; 9 bases fit TRBD2. Per the germline V gene, CDR1 is SGHVS and CDR2 is FQNEAQ. The junction had 2 bases not matched to a gene; V was cut back by 10 bases and J by 2 bases. The CDR3 covers 12 residues. This CDR3 is CATAGGQETQYF. The CDR3 DNA is TGTGCCACTGCGGGGGGGCAAGAGACCCAGTACTTC.

The rearrangement links TRBV20-1 to TRBJ1-2; D possibly corresponds to TRBD1 (6 bases). V lost 3 bases, J lost 3 bases, and 11 bases lay in between. CDR1 is DFQATT, CDR2 SNEGSKA, per germline (reference sequence). The CDR3 has 13 amino acids. In DNA form, the CDR3 reads TGCAGTGCTAGCTCGACAGGAGACTATGGCTACACCTTC. As protein: CSASSTGDYGYTF.

The sample holds one count of this clonotype. J is TRBJ1-1 and V is TRBV5-1; D is perhaps TRBD1 (5 bases). Germline V gene data show CDR1 as SGHRS and CDR2 as YFSETQ. The CDR3 sequence is 16 residues long. Trimming removed 3 bases at V and 0 bases at J, with 15 bases between. The CDR3 reads CASSYSVQEMNTEAFF. The DNA of the CDR3 is TGCGCCAGCAGCTACTCCGTACAGGAAATGAACACTGAAGCTTTCTTT. The full variable domain, with the rest looked up from reference TRBV5-1 and TRBJ1-1, is KAGVTQTPRYLIKTRGQQVTLSCSPISGHRSVSWYQQTPGQGLQFLFEYFSETQRNKGNFPGRFSGRQFSNSRSEMNVSTLELGDSALYLCASSYSVQEMNTEAFFGQGTRLTVV.

The chain has TRBV5-4 and TRBJ2-2, with D possibly being TRBD1 (6 bases). This CDR3 has 15 amino acids. Trimming took off 0 bases at V and 10 bases at J, with 16 bases between the two ends. CDR1 and CDR2 from the germline V gene are SGHNT and YYREEE (reference sequence). CDR3 sequence reads: CASSLEAGAAEELFF. The CDR3 DNA reads TGTGCCAGCAGCTTGGAGGCAGGGGCGGCCGAGGAGCTGTTTTTT.

The CDR3 DNA reads as TGTGCCACCAGTGATTTGCATAGCAATCAGCCCCAGCATTTT. It is translated as CATSDLHSNQPQHF. V is TRBV24-1 and J is TRBJ1-5, with D hard to call. The V gene lost 0 bases and the J gene lost 0 bases, with 2 bases spanning the gap. This CDR3 region has 14 residues. From germline, CDR1 is KGHDR and CDR2 SFDVKD.